This record concerns one T cell receptor beta chain sequence. The record originates from a study of blood T cell repertoires in COVID-19. Study in general: Some COVID-19 samples were acute and others convalescent; all came from the United States, Italy and Spain. T cells, B-cell-depleted T cells, or PBMCs supplied cDNA or gDNA.

Original data processing: From reference gene primer amplification, estimates of nucleated cell counts were derived. Profiling relied on immunoSEQ multiplex PCR, and the TCRdb table lists in-frame clones only, not all of them. The V and J calls and clone size come from that table; D and trimming were worked out from the DNA. The sample has about 110,000 clones; more than 75% are singletons. The sample taken for sequencing was peripheral blood. The receptor's source is an older man with acute or convalescent COVID-19.

The CDR3 protein is CASKRGQSWDGYTF. DNA of the CDR3: TGTGCCAGCAAAAGGGGACAGAGTTGGGATGGCTACACCTTC. This chain joins TRBV28 and TRBJ1-2; 7 bases align to TRBD1. In germline, CDR1 is MDHEN, CDR2 SYDVKM. The CDR3 spans 14 residues. The trim removed 7 bases at V and 6 bases at J, leaving 11 bases unmatched.